A single sample is the source of the 17 T cell receptor beta chains below, sequenced in a study of blood T cell repertoires in COVID-19. Data came from immunoSEQ multiplex PCR; TCRdb stores just in-frame clones and leaves some out. The data show 120,000 to 150,000 clones, 80% to 90% seen once. The material sequenced was peripheral blood. The receptor source for this set is a woman aged 45-65 years with acute or convalescent COVID-19.

J is TRBJ1-2 and V is TRBV3-1 (or the pseudogene TRBV3-2); 8 bases align to TRBD1. The V and J ends lost 2 bases and 8 bases, in that order; junction bases with no gene match: 13. The CDR3 covers 16 residues. Per the germline V gene, CDR1 is LGHDT and CDR2 is YNNKEL (reference sequence). CDR3 DNA: TGTGCCAGCAGCCAAAGGGGGACGAGACAGGGGTTCGGCTACACCTTC. Residues: CASSQRGTRQGFGYTF.

This chain connects TRBV5-6 to TRBJ1-2; D is possibly TRBD1 (5 bases). The CDR3 extends over 14 amino acids. Trimming took off 3 bases at V and 2 bases at J, with 11 bases between the two ends. CDR1 is SGHDT, CDR2 YYEEEE, per germline. As DNA, the CDR3 is TGTGCCAGCAGCTCGACAGAAGAAAACTATGGCTACACCTTC. This encodes CASSSTEENYGYTF.

The chain couples TRBV5-1 to TRBJ2-1, with D tentatively TRBD1 (5 bases). This CDR3 contains 13 residues. V shed 0 bases and J shed 10 bases, with 11 bases lying between them. Germline CDR1 and CDR2: SGHRS and YFSETQ. The CDR3 nucleotides read TGCGCCAGCAGCTTGGCAGGGCCCAGGGAGCAGTTCTTC. This gives the protein CASSLAGPREQFF.

V is TRBV3-1 (or the pseudogene TRBV3-2) and J is TRBJ1-1, with TRBD1 identical over 7 bases. The CDR3 is 14 amino acids. V dropped 6 bases and J dropped 1; count of bases not matched to a gene: 5. CDR1 is LGHDT, CDR2 YNNKEL, per germline (reference sequence). Here the CDR3 DNA reads TGTGCCAGCAGACTACAGGGGTCGAACACTGAAGCTTTCTTT. Protein: CASRLQGSNTEAFF.

This rearrangement joins TRBV15 to TRBJ1-5, with D uncertain. The V and J ends lost 5 bases and 0 bases respectively, with 5 bases between them. The CDR3 runs to 13 residues. The germline gives CDR1 LNHNV, CDR2 YYDKDF (reference sequence). CDR3 DNA sequence: TGTGCCACCAGCCTAGATAGCAATCAGCCCCAGCATTTT. Its protein product is CATSLDSNQPQHF.

The chain is built from TRBV5-1 and TRBJ2-1, with 11 bases identical to TRBD2. There are 16 residues in the CDR3. Germline-derived CDR1 and CDR2 are SGHRS and YFSETQ. The V segment lost 0 bases and the J segment 1 base; nucleotides outside the gene matches: 0. The CDR3 DNA sequence: TGCGCCAGCAGCTTGGCTAGCGGGGGGTCCTACAATGAGCAGTTCTTC. It specifies CASSLASGGSYNEQFF.

The chain couples TRBV6-5 to TRBJ1-3, with unresolved D. This CDR3 spans 15 amino acids. Trimming cost V 3 bases and J 0 bases, with 9 bases left between them. Germline V lookup: CDR1 MNHEY, CDR2 SVGAGI. The CDR3 region is CASSYIQSSGNTIYF. DNA of the CDR3: TGTGCCAGCAGTTATATACAGTCCTCTGGAAACACCATATATTTT.

This clone has a single count. The chain has TRBV3-1 (or the pseudogene TRBV3-2) and TRBJ2-1; no firm D call. The CDR3 has 17 residues. The germline V and J ends were trimmed by 0 bases and 2 bases, with 14 bases remaining between them. Germline V gene data show CDR1 as LGHDT and CDR2 as YNNKEL (reference sequence). The CDR3 here is CASSQESKYSPYNEQFF. The DNA for the CDR3 is TGTGCCAGCAGCCAAGAGTCCAAATACAGTCCCTACAATGAGCAGTTCTTC.

The V and J genes are TRBV4-2 and TRBJ1-1, with TRBD1 as a possible D gene (6 bases). Germline V gene lookup returns CDR1 LGHNA and CDR2 YNFKEQ. The CDR3 covers 16 residues. Deletions cut 4 bases from V and 5 bases from J, with 20 bases between. For the CDR3, the DNA is TGTGCCAGCAGCCTCCTCCCCAGAAATCAGGGGACTGAAGCTTTCTTT. Its translation: CASSLLPRNQGTEAFF.

This clone was observed a handful of times. The gene calls are TRBV29-1 and TRBJ2-1, with TRBD1 identical over 8 bases. The CDR3 runs to 13 residues. The germline CDR1 and CDR2 sequences are SQVTM and ANQGSEA. V was clipped by 3 bases and J by 7 bases; unmatched bases: 5. The CDR3 here is CSVDRQGANEQFF. DNA of the CDR3: TGCAGCGTTGACCGCCAGGGGGCGAATGAGCAGTTCTTC.

This chain connects TRBV19 to TRBJ2-3, with 9 positions matching TRBD1. The CDR3 extends over 14 amino acids. With V trimmed by 6 bases and J by 8 bases, 9 bases remained unmatched. Germline V lookup: CDR1 LNHDA, CDR2 SQIVND (reference sequence). CDR3 region: CASRGDREGATQYF. As DNA, the CDR3 is TGTGCCAGTAGAGGGGACAGGGAGGGGGCTACGCAGTATTTT.

This clone was counted between two and nine times. J is TRBJ1-2 and V is TRBV29-1; TRBD1 aligns across 8 bases. Germline V lookup: CDR1 SQVTM, CDR2 ANQGSEA. The V and J ends lost 6 bases and 6 bases, in that order; junction bases with no gene match: 6. CDR3 length equals 12 residues. This CDR3 is CSVATGVDGYTF. The CDR3, as DNA: TGCAGCGTCGCGACAGGGGTGGATGGCTACACCTTC.

V gene TRBV6-5 combines with J gene TRBJ2-3, with 7 bases fitting TRBD1. V dropped 5 bases and J dropped 1; count of bases not matched to a gene: 3. This CDR3 spans 14 amino acids. Germline CDR1 MNHEY, CDR2 SVGAGI. The CDR3 loop reads CASSLGQGTDTQYF. The DNA for the CDR3 is TGTGCCAGCAGTCTCGGACAGGGCACAGATACGCAGTATTTT.

The rearrangement joins TRBV5-3 to TRBJ2-7; 7 bases match TRBD1. TRBV5-3 is placed among ORFs of uncertain function. The CDR3 covers 15 residues. V gave up 0 bases and J gave up 2 bases; unmatched junction bases: 5. The chain's CDR3 is CARSLEYRGAYEQYF. The CDR3 nucleotides are TGTGCCAGAAGCTTGGAGTACAGGGGAGCCTACGAGCAGTACTTC.

The chain couples TRBV2 to TRBJ2-2, with D possibly matching TRBD1 (6 bases). This CDR3 contains 13 residues. Trimming stripped 6 bases from V and 8 bases from J, with 13 bases between. Germline V gene sequence: CDR1 SNHLY, CDR2 FYNNEI. The CDR3 here is CASSLSQGGELFF. DNA of the CDR3: TGTGCCAGCAGCCTATCACAGGGAGGGGAGCTGTTTTTT.

This clone was observed once. The chain couples TRBV7-3 to TRBJ1-1, with 8 positions matching TRBD1. The germline CDR1 and CDR2 sequences are SGHTA and FQGTGA. The CDR3 consists of 15 residues. V shed 5 bases and J 5 bases; nucleotides not matched to a gene: 10. DNA of the CDR3: TGTGCCAGCAGCCTCGAGACAGGGGTTTGGACTGAAGCTTTCTTT. As protein: CASSLETGVWTEAFF.

Concerning this clone itself: Its ends do not fully match the called genes, so a read error is possible. V usage is TRBV15 and J usage is TRBJ2-5; TRBD2 is a possible D gene (5 bases). The germline CDR1 and CDR2 sequences are LNHNV and YYDKDF (reference sequence). The CDR3 extends over 15 amino acids. As DNA, the CDR3 is TGTGCCACCAGCAGCGGGAATAGTAATCAAGAGGCCCAGTACTTC. Residues: CATSSGNSNQEAQYF.